This is a list of T cell receptor beta chains from one sample in a study of T cells in Graves' hyperthyroidism and ophthalmopathy. One entry per CDR3 protein, called by TCRdb with MiXCR from the multiplex PCR reads. The repertoire has 450,000 to 700,000 distinct CDR3 sequences, 46% of them found once; the top ten carry 15% to 20%. Sequencing was performed on peripheral blood or thyroid tissue (not recorded which). Receptors originate from an adult woman with Graves' disease, either hyperthyroidism or ophthalmopathy (not recorded which). Both conserved end residues are part of each CDR3. D genes are given only for firm matches. A row's size may be missing; if present it is once, few, many or a size class.

clone size: once
V gene: TRBV10-3
J gene: TRBJ2-7
D gene: NA
CDR3 length: 12
CDR3 protein: CAISGDTYEQYF
CDR3 DNA: TGTGCCATCAGTGGGGACACCTACGAGCAGTACTTC

clone size: NA
V gene: TRBV4-2
J gene: TRBJ1-1
D gene: NA
CDR3 length: 12
CDR3 protein: CASSQEGREAFF
CDR3 DNA: TGTGCCAGCAGCCAAGAGGGACGTGAAGCTTTCTTT

clone size: few
V gene: TRBV29-1
J gene: TRBJ2-2
D gene: NA
CDR3 length: 13
CDR3 protein: CSVPRVGSGELFF
CDR3 DNA: TGCAGCGTCCCAAGAGTGGGATCCGGGGAGCTGTTTTTT

clone size: many
V gene: TRBV7-9
J gene: TRBJ1-5
D gene: NA
CDR3 length: 14
CDR3 protein: CASSFGRVGQPQHF
CDR3 DNA: TGTGCCAGCAGCTTCGGCAGGGTCGGACAGCCCCAGCATTTT

clone size: medium-sized
V gene: TRBV7-9
J gene: TRBJ2-5
D gene: NA
CDR3 length: 15
CDR3 protein: CASSLGSSNQETQYF
CDR3 DNA: TGTGCCAGCAGCTTAGGCAGTAGTAACCAAGAGACCCAGTACTTC

clone size: NA
V gene: TRBV7-2
J gene: TRBJ1-5
D gene: NA
CDR3 length: 13
CDR3 protein: CASSSGGFETQHF
CDR3 DNA: TGTGCCAGCAGTTCGGGAGGGTTTGAGACCCAGCATTTT

clone size: many
V gene: TRBV19
J gene: TRBJ1-4
D gene: NA
CDR3 length: 17
CDR3 protein: CASSIIGTGTKAEKLFF
CDR3 DNA: TGTGCCAGTAGTATAATTGGGACCGGGACAAAGGCTGAAAAACTGTTTTTT

clone size: NA
V gene: TRBV19
J gene: TRBJ2-7
D gene: TRBD2
CDR3 length: 16
CDR3 protein: CASRQGGLAGSYEQYF
CDR3 DNA: TGCGCCAGCAGACAGGGTGGACTAGCGGGTTCCTACGAGCAGTACTTC

clone size: many
V gene: TRBV5-1
J gene: TRBJ2-7
D gene: NA
CDR3 length: 15
CDR3 protein: CASRPGLKARFEQYF
CDR3 DNA: TGCGCCAGCAGACCGGGTCTCAAGGCTAGGTTCGAGCAGTACTTC

clone size: NA
V gene: TRBV20-1
J gene: TRBJ2-2
D gene: NA
CDR3 length: 15
CDR3 protein: CSARDSGEGTGELFF
CDR3 DNA: TGCAGTGCTAGAGATTCGGGGGAAGGGACCGGGGAGCTGTTTTTT

clone size: NA
V gene: TRBV10-1
J gene: TRBJ2-7
D gene: TRBD2
CDR3 length: 18
CDR3 protein: CASSVGIYAGGPRYEQYF
CDR3 DNA: TGCGCCAGCAGTGTTGGAATCTACGCGGGAGGGCCGCGGTACGAGCAGTACTTC

clone size: few
V gene: TRBV11-2
J gene: TRBJ2-7
D gene: NA
CDR3 length: 17
CDR3 protein: CASSLSTGRTAYYEQYF
CDR3 DNA: TGTGCCAGCAGCCTGTCGACGGGACGAACGGCCTACTACGAGCAGTACTTC

clone size: few
V gene: TRBV9
J gene: TRBJ1-2
D gene: NA
CDR3 length: 17
CDR3 protein: CASSRNPLDTTNYGYTF
CDR3 DNA: TGTGCCAGCAGCCGAAACCCCCTTGACACGACGAACTATGGCTACACCTTC

clone size: many
V gene: TRBV20-1
J gene: TRBJ1-2
D gene: NA
CDR3 length: 13
CDR3 protein: CSASGRGGEGYTF
CDR3 DNA: TGCAGTGCTAGCGGGCGGGGTGGAGAAGGCTACACCTTC

clone size: few
V gene: TRBV25-1
J gene: TRBJ2-1
D gene: TRBD2
CDR3 length: 17
CDR3 protein: CASRPFSGSGARNEQFF
CDR3 DNA: TGTGCCAGCAGACCTTTTAGCGGGAGTGGGGCGAGGAATGAGCAGTTCTTC

clone size: NA
V gene: TRBV7-3
J gene: TRBJ2-2
D gene: TRBD2
CDR3 length: 15
CDR3 protein: CASSQSGTDTGELFF
CDR3 DNA: TGTGCCAGCAGCCAAAGCGGGACGGACACCGGGGAGCTGTTTTTT

clone size: NA
V gene: TRBV4-1
J gene: TRBJ1-5
D gene: NA
CDR3 length: 19
CDR3 protein: CASSQPLGTVWYSNQPQHF
CDR3 DNA: TGCGCCAGCAGCCAACCGCTTGGGACCGTCTGGTATAGCAATCAGCCCCAGCATTTT

clone size: many
V gene: TRBV20-1
J gene: TRBJ2-7
D gene: NA
CDR3 length: 14
CDR3 protein: CSASPRTVGREQYF
CDR3 DNA: TGCAGTGCTAGCCCCAGGACAGTTGGACGCGAGCAGTACTTC

clone size: few
V gene: TRBV12-3/TRBV12-4
J gene: TRBJ2-7
D gene: NA
CDR3 length: 14
CDR3 protein: CAGTLGGAVYEQYF
CDR3 DNA: TGTGCCGGCACCCTGGGGGGGGCCGTGTACGAGCAGTACTTC

clone size: many
V gene: TRBV6-5
J gene: TRBJ1-5
D gene: NA
CDR3 length: 13
CDR3 protein: CASSYSGHQPQHF
CDR3 DNA: TGTGCCAGCAGTTACTCGGGACATCAGCCCCAGCATTTT

clone size: NA
V gene: TRBV2
J gene: TRBJ1-5
D gene: NA
CDR3 length: 15
CDR3 protein: CASGVEASGQETQHF
CDR3 DNA: TGTGCCAGCGGGGTAGAGGCTAGCGGACAAGAGACCCAGCATTTT